This T cell receptor beta chain was identified in a study of CD8+CD57+ T cells in acquired aplastic anemia. V shed 5 bases and J shed 8 bases, with 12 bases lying between them. Germline CDR1 reads SEHNR; CDR2 reads FQNEAQ (reference sequence). The CDR3 is 12 amino acids. CD8+CD57+ cell expansion had been shown by flow cytometry in patients chosen for sequencing. The diagnosis in all patients was severe acquired aplastic anemia. Template material for TCR beta VDJ and CDR3 profiling consisted of genomic DNA. A single record per CDR3 protein comes from TCRdb applying MiXCR to the reads. Seen here are roughly 200,000 distinct CDR3 sequences, approximately 65% observed once, and the top ten hold around three fifths.

This sequence joins TRBV7-9 and TRBJ1-2, with D unresolved. The receptor was derived from a human donor with aplastic anemia. Sequencing used sorted CD4+, CD8+, or CD8+CD57+ T cells (not recorded which) from PBMCs. The CDR3 DNA reads as TGTGCCAGCAGCCCGTATAGCGGGGGCTACACCTTC. Translation gives CASSPYSGGYTF.